A selection of T cell receptor beta chains follows, all from one sample in a study of T cell clusters in autoimmune cytopenias. TCRdb re-called the multiplex PCR reads and catalogs CDR3 proteins one per entry, DNA excluded. Its table lists about 2,200 distinct CDR3 sequences. Input material: peripheral blood. These TCRs come from a human donor with an autoimmune cytopenia or autoimmune hepatitis (not recorded which). Each CDR3 is given with its conserved first and last residue. Not every row has a clone size; where given, it reads once, few, many or a size class.

V gene	J gene	clone size	CDR3 protein
TRBV7-6	TRBJ2-5	-	CASSLDTTGGVETQYF
TRBV10-3	TRBJ1-1	-	CAISEAGPDTEAFF
TRBV18	TRBJ2-2	-	CASSRESTGELFF
TRBV24-1	TRBJ1-1	-	CATRREERTEAFF
TRBV6-6	TRBJ1-2	-	CASSTLYGYTF
TRBV20-1	TRBJ2-1	-	CSARSPLAGGNEQFF
TRBV7-9	TRBJ2-7	-	CASSLAQDSEQYF
TRBV28	TRBJ2-6	-	CASSLHLDSSGANVLTF
TRBV6-5	TRBJ1-1	-	CASSWTGGGSEAFF
TRBV12-3/TRBV12-4	TRBJ2-1	-	CASSFPQSYNEQFF
TRBV7-3	TRBJ2-5	-	CASSYTGGRQETQYF
TRBV7-2	TRBJ2-7	-	CASSRSGTGDYEQYF
TRBV5-6	TRBJ2-3	-	CASNSGTAFTDTQYF
TRBV7-9	TRBJ2-7	-	CASSSTEIVEQYF
TRBV27	TRBJ1-2	-	CASSFKGIGYTF
TRBV18	TRBJ2-7	-	CASSPTGYEQYF
TRBV20-1	TRBJ1-1	-	CSARQGRRENTEAFF
TRBV10-3	TRBJ1-2	-	CAISDSTTNYGYTF
TRBV29-1	TRBJ2-7	medium-sized	CSVATSGRSYEQYF
TRBV19	TRBJ2-2	-	CASTIKGGQGENTGELFF
TRBV20-1	TRBJ2-3	-	CSARSLAATDTQYF
TRBV20-1	TRBJ2-5	-	CSAHPGRGETQYF
TRBV19	TRBJ2-1	-	CASSIANRYNEQFF
TRBV5-4	TRBJ2-3	-	CASSLAQTGFSTDTQYF
TRBV24-1	TRBJ1-2	-	CATSDVGQYGYTF
TRBV5-6	TRBJ2-2	-	CASSLLGKTGELFF
TRBV7-3	TRBJ2-5	medium-sized	CASSLTGAGGRETQYF
TRBV20-1	TRBJ2-7	-	CSAPAGQGDSYEQYF
TRBV11-2	TRBJ2-4	-	CASSLDAGNSIQYF
TRBV12-3/TRBV12-4	TRBJ2-5	-	CASSLPTGTQETQYF
TRBV7-3	TRBJ2-7	-	CASSLGGGTYEQYF
TRBV27	TRBJ1-6	-	CASSFREGNSPLHF
TRBV24-1	TRBJ2-5	-	CATSDSGVAETQYF
TRBV19	TRBJ1-1	medium-sized	CASMENYAEAFF
TRBV10-2	TRBJ2-3	-	CASSESGQRSTDTQYF
TRBV27	TRBJ1-1	-	CASSPSERRLTEDFF
TRBV7-3	TRBJ1-5	-	CASSLETPGPQNQPQHF
TRBV27	TRBJ2-3	-	CASTPLGSTDTQYF
TRBV19	TRBJ2-7	medium-sized	CASSKTATYEQYF
TRBV25-1	TRBJ2-7	-	CASSEYLSAYEQYF
TRBV29-1	TRBJ2-2	-	CSVEVGAAGELFF
TRBV7-6	TRBJ2-1	medium-sized	CASSLDSGAYNEQFF
TRBV15	TRBJ1-4	-	CATSGMGGAAEKLFF
TRBV5-1	TRBJ2-5	-	CASSPDPTGRETQYF
TRBV30	TRBJ1-1	-	CAWSPLQDRIKAFF
TRBV6-2/TRBV6-3	TRBJ2-7	large	CASRPLAGGTYEQYF
TRBV10-3	TRBJ2-2	-	CAIGGGPNTGELFF
TRBV12-3/TRBV12-4	TRBJ1-1	-	CASSFGGVPNTEAFF
TRBV7-9	TRBJ2-3	-	CASSLGLAGDSDTQYF
TRBV5-3	TRBJ1-6	-	CARSSTGGASRHSPLHF